This TCR beta chain originates from a study of cytomegalovirus exposure and HLA in healthy donors (dated by TCRdb to the late 2010s). As for the study more broadly: A later analysis indicated that the 90 to 150 validation repertoires were generated on the platform also employed for the 720 or so repertoires of the first cohort. The study aimed to test whether cataloging public T cell receptors could reveal signatures of past pathogen exposure. High-throughput TCR immunosequencing, statistical association of individual TCRs with disease status, and machine learning were combined to predict cytomegalovirus infection status. Along with the approximately 600-subject first cohort, a separate validation cohort of over 90 different subjects was used.

The library was generated by the immunoSEQ multiplex PCR assay. Under the source paper's analysis protocol: A statistical classification framework was built to diagnose cytomegalovirus status from the catalog of TCR beta chain sequences. TCRdb stores this immuneACCESS table with in-frame sequences only. Part of the clones is absent; in the studies checked, under half of the shortfall reflects unresolved V genes, and no reason is known for the rest. That table furnishes V, J and clone size, whereas the DNA furnished D and trimming. Across this sample there are about 220,000 clones, with about nine tenths seen only once. Roughly 1% of the sample goes to the ten largest clones. Results the study describes overall, beyond this receptor: Across donors, most TCR sequences were observed very rarely, whereas some public TCRs were present in many individuals. In vitro tests confirmed that a few of the cytomegalovirus-associated TCR beta chains recognize cytomegalovirus antigens. The authors suggested that the approach could potentially be extended to other disease states and immunological phenotypes. In a later analysis, TCRs clustered in the first cohort were found to also tend to co-occur in the roughly 120 validation repertoires, with about 93% of cluster scores above 0. In the study, approximately 160 TCR beta chains were listed as associated with cytomegalovirus. In both the original and validation cohorts, the classifier was reported to diagnose cytomegalovirus status with high specificity and sensitivity. The validation cohort had no HLA typing available for a later analysis, so co-occurrence within that cohort was assessed over all 120 or so repertoires.

As to this clone: Its cognate antigen has yet to be identified. Per-nucleotide qualities are absent, and no much larger clonotype sits a single base away.

The germline V gene (reference sequence) gives CDR1 as MNHNY and CDR2 as SVGAGI. Counted from cysteine to phenylalanine, this CDR3 has 14 amino acids. The DNA shown is the 42-base CDR3, in frame from base 1. The V end loses 6 bases and the J end loses 2 bases, and a stretch of 13 bases separates them. The donors were included in the validation cohort of over a hundred subjects, a group kept apart from the roughly 610-subject first cohort. The sequence was collected from a woman aged 18-29 years in good health and CMV-seronegative. The sample comprised PBMCs. The sequence is built from TRBV6-6 and TRBJ1-2, with an unclear D gene assignment. The nucleotide sequence is given as TGTGCCAGCAGATCGAACGAAGCCAACTATGGCTACACCTTC. The encoded protein is CASRSNEANYGYTF.